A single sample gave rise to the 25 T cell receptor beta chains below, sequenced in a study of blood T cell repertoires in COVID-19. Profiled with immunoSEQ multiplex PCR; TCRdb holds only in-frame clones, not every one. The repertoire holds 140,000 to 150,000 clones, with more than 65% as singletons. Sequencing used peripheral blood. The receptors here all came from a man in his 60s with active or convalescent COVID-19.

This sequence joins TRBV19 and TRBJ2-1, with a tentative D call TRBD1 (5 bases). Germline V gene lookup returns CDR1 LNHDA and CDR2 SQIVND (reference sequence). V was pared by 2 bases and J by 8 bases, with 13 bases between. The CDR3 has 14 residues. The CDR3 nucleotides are TGTGCCAGTAGTATATGGGGCCAGGGTGATGAGCAGTTCTTC. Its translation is CASSIWGQGDEQFF.

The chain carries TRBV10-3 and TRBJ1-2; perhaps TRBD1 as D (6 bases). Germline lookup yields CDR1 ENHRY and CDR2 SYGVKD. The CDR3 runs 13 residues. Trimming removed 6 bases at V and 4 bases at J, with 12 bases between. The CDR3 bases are TGTGCCATCAGGACGGTAGGGGGCTATGGCTACACCTTC. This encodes CAIRTVGGYGYTF.

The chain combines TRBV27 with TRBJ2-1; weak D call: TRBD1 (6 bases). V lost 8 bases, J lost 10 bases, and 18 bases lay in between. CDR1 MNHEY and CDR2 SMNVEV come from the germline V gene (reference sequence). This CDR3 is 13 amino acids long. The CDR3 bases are TGTGCCAGCGTATCAAACAGGGTAGGGGAGCAGTTCTTC. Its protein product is CASVSNRVGEQFF.

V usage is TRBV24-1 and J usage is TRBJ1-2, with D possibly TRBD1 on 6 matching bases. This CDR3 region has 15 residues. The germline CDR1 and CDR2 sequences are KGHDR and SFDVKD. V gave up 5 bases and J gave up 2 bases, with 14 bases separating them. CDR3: CATSGRGTQNYGYTF. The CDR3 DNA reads TGTGCCACCAGTGGAAGAGGGACACAGAACTATGGCTACACCTTC.

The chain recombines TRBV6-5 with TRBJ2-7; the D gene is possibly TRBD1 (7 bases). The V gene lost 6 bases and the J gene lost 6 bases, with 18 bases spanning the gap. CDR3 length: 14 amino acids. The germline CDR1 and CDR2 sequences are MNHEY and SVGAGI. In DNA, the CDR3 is TGTGCCAGCAGACCGGAGGGGGCCCAGGGCGAGCAGTACGTC. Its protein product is CASRPEGAQGEQYV.

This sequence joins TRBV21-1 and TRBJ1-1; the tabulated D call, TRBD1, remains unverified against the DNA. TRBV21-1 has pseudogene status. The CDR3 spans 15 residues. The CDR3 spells CASSKLRGLNTEAFF. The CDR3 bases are TGTGCCAGCAGCAAACTCAGGGGGTTGAACACTGAAGCTTTCTTT.

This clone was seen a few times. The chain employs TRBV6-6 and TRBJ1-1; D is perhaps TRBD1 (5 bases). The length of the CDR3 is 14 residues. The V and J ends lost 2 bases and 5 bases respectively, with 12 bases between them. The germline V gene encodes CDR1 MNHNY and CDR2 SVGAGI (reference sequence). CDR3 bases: TGTGCCAGCAGTTACGGGGGAGGTGCGACTGAAGCTTTCTTT. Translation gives CASSYGGGATEAFF.

The CDR3 is CASSRAGQGVGNTEAFF. The CDR3 bases are TGTGCCAGCAGCCGCGCGGGACAGGGGGTTGGGAACACTGAAGCTTTCTTT. This rearrangement joins TRBV14 to TRBJ1-1, with 11 bases matching TRBD1. Trimming cost V 4 bases and J 1 base; bases outside gene matches: 8. The CDR3 sequence is 17 residues long. CDR1 and CDR2 from the germline V gene are SGHDN and FVKESK.

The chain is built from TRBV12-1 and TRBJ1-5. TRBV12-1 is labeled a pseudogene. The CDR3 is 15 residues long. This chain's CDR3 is CASSGRSGGSEPQHF. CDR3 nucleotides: TGTGCCAGCAGCGGTAGATCGGGGGGTAGTGAGCCCCAGCATTTT.

CDR3 protein: CASATFEGGYQETQYF. CDR3 coding DNA: TGTGCTAGTGCCACCTTCGAGGGCGGTTACCAAGAGACCCAGTACTTC. V gene TRBV12-5 combines with J gene TRBJ2-5; TRBD2 is a possible D gene (5 bases). The CDR3 runs 16 residues. V lost 7 bases and J 0 bases, leaving 18 bases between the germline ends. The germline gives CDR1 LGHNT, CDR2 FRNRAP. The variable domain in full, completed from reference TRBV12-5 and TRBJ2-5, reads DARVTQTPRHKVTEMGQEVTMRCQPILGHNTVFWYRQTMMQGLELLAYFRNRAPLDDSGMPKDRFSAEMPDATLATLKIQPSEPRDSAVYFCASATFEGGYQETQYFGPGTRLLVL.

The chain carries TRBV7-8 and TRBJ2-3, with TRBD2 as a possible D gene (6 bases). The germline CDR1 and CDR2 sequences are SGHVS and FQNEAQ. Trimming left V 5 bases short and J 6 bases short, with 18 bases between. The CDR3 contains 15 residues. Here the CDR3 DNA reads TGTGCCAGCAGCCCCCGGGACTTACGTGGGGATACGCAGTATTTT. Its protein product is CASSPRDLRGDTQYF. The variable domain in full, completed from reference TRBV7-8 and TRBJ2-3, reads GAGVSQSPRYKVAKRGQDVALRCDPISGHVSLFWYQQALGQGPEFLTYFQNEAQLDKSGLPSDRFFAERPEGSVSTLKIQRTQQEDSAVYLCASSPRDLRGDTQYFGPGTRLTVL.

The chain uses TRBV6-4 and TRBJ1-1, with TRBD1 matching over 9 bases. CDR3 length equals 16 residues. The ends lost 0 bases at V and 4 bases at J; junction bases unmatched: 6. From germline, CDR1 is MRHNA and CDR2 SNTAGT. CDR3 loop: CASSDSPGQGSTEAFF. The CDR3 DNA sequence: TGTGCCAGCAGTGACTCCCCGGGACAGGGTTCCACTGAAGCTTTCTTT.

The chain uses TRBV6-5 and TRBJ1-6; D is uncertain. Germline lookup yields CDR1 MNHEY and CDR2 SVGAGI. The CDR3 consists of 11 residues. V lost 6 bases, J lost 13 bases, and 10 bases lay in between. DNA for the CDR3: TGTGCCAGCAGGGAGGGTCCGCCCCTCCACTTT. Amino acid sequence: CASREGPPLHF.

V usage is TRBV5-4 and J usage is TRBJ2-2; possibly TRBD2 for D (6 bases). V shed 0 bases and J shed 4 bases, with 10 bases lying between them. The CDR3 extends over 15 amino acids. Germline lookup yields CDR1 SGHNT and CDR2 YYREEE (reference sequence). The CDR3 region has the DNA TGTGCCAGCAGCTTGGGGCTAGCGCGCACCGGGGAGCTGTTTTTT. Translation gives CASSLGLARTGELFF.

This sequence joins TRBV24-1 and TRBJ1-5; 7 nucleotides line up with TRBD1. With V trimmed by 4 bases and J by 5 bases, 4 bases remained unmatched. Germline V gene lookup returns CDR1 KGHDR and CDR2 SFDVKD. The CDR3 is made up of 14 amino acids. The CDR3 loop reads CATSDDRVDQPQHF. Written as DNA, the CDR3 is TGTGCCACCAGTGACGACAGGGTCGATCAGCCCCAGCATTTT.

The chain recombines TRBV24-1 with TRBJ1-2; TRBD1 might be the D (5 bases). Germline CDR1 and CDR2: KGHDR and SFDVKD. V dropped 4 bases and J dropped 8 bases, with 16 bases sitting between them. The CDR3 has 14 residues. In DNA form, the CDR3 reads TGTGCCACCAGTGACCGCAGGGTCGGGGGAGGCTACACCTTC. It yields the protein CATSDRRVGGGYTF.

CDR3 in amino acids: CAGNRATNEKLFF. CDR3 bases: TGTGCCGGCAATAGAGCAACTAATGAAAAACTGTTTTTT. The chain carries TRBV2 and TRBJ1-4, with D unresolved. V was shortened by 11 bases and J by 0 bases, with 10 bases between the two germline ends. The CDR3 has 13 amino acids. The germline CDR1 and CDR2 sequences are SNHLY and FYNNEI.

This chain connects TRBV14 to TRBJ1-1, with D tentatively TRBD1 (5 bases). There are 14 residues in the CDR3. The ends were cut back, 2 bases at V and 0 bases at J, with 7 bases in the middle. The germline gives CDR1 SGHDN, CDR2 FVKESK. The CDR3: CASSQRGLNTEAFF. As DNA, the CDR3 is TGTGCCAGCAGCCAACGGGGGTTGAACACTGAAGCTTTCTTT. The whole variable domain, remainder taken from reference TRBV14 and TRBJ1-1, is EAGVTQFPSHSVIEKGQTVTLRCDPISGHDNLYWYRRVMGKEIKFLLHFVKESKQDESGMPNNRFLAERTGGTYSTLKVQPAELEDSGVYFCASSQRGLNTEAFFGQGTRLTVV.

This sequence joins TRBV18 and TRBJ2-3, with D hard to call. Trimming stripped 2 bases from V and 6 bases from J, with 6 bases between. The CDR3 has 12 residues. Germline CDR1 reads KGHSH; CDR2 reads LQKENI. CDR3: CASSPILDTQYF. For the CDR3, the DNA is TGTGCCAGCTCACCAATCTTGGATACGCAGTATTTT.

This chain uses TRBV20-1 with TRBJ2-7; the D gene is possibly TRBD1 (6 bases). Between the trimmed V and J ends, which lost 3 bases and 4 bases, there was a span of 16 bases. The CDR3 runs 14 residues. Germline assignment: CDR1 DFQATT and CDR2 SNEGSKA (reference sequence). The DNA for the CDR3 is TGCAGTGCTAGTGATTCTCTCAGGGGTTACGAGCAGTACTTC. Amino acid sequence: CSASDSLRGYEQYF.

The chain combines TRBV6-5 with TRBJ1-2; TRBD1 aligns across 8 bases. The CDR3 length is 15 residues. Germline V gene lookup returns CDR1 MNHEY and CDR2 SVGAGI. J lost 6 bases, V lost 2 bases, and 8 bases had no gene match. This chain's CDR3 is CASSYLMDRENGYTF. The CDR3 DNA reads TGTGCCAGCAGTTACCTTATGGACAGGGAGAATGGCTACACCTTC.

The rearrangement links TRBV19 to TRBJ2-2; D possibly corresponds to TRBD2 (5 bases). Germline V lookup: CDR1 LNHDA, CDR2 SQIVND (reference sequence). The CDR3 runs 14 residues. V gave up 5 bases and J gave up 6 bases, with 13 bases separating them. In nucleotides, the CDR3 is TGTGCCAGTAGTGTGGACTCTTTCCCCGGGGAGCTGTTTTTT. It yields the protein CASSVDSFPGELFF.

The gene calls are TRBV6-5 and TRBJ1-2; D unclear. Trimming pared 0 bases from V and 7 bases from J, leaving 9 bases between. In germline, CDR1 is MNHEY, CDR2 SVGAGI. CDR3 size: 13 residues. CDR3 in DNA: TGTGCCAGCAGTTACTCCGGAGGGTCTGGCTACACCTTC. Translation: CASSYSGGSGYTF.

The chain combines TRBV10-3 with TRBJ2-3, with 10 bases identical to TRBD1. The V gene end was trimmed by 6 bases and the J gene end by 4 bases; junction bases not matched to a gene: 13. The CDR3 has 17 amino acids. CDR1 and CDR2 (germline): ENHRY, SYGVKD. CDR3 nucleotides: TGTGCCATCAGGGACAGGACAGGGGGTCGTTCGGCAGATACGCAGTATTTT. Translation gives CAIRDRTGGRSADTQYF.

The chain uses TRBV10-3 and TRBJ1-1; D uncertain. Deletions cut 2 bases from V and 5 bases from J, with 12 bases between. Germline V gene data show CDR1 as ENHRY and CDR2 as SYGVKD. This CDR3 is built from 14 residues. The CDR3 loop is CAISEGGFGTEAFF. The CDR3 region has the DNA TGTGCCATCAGTGAGGGAGGATTCGGGACTGAAGCTTTCTTT.